These 5 T cell receptor beta chains were sequenced from one sample in a study of CD8 T cells in ankylosing spondylitis. Study-level points and caveats: What seemed typical of ankylosing spondylitis blood was a TCR beta motif built from about 8 highly homologous variants.

MiXCR, applied by TCRdb to the 5' RACE reads, yields one record per CDR3 protein. This table holds around 540,000 distinct CDR3 sequences, 9.5% to 15% found once. These receptors' targets are unknown. Sequencing was performed on blood, either unsorted or a sorted T cell fraction (not recorded which). Receptors were obtained from a male donor with ankylosing spondylitis.

This sequence joins TRBV5-1 and TRBJ1-1; maybe TRBD1 (6 bases). Germline V CDR1 and CDR2: SGHRS, YFSETQ. Deletions cut 2 bases from V and 5 bases from J, with 13 bases between. CDR3 length: 14 residues. CDR3 nucleotides: TGCGCCAGCAGCTTACAGGGAGGCGTGACTGAAGCTTTCTTT. It is translated as CASSLQGGVTEAFF. The variable domain in full, completed from reference TRBV5-1 and TRBJ1-1, reads KAGVTQTPRYLIKTRGQQVTLSCSPISGHRSVSWYQQTPGQGLQFLFEYFSETQRNKGNFPGRFSGRQFSNSRSEMNVSTLELGDSALYLCASSLQGGVTEAFFGQGTRLTVV.

The sample holds many counts of this clonotype. This chain uses TRBV5-5 with TRBJ2-5; D is unresolved. Looked up from germline, CDR1 is SGHKS and CDR2 is YYEKEE (reference sequence). The CDR3 contains 14 residues. Trimming took 1 base from V and 4 from J, leaving 11 bases between them. The CDR3 DNA sequence: TGTGCCAGCAGCTTGTTGAGGAGACTAGAGACCCAGTACTTC. It translates to CASSLLRRLETQYF.

This sequence joins TRBV7-9 and TRBJ1-4; 9 positions agree with TRBD1. Looked up from germline, CDR1 is SEHNR and CDR2 is FQNEAQ (reference sequence). This CDR3 has 15 amino acids. V lost 7 bases and J lost 5; bases outside the gene matches: 8. This chain's CDR3 is CASIPPGTGNEKLFF. DNA of the CDR3: TGTGCCAGCATCCCTCCCGGGACAGGGAATGAAAAACTGTTTTTT.

This clonotype was seen many times. The chain links TRBV11-2 to TRBJ2-1, with D perhaps assigned TRBD1 or TRBD2 (5 bases each). The CDR3 has 14 residues. CDR1 and CDR2 (germline): SGHAT, FQNNGV. Trimming shortened V by 5 bases and J by 3 bases, and 11 bases separated the two germline ends. For the CDR3, the DNA is TGTGCCAGCAGCACCGGGACGGGCTACAATGAGCAGTTCTTC. It is translated as CASSTGTGYNEQFF.

This clonotype was counted a few times. The CDR3 spells CASSNRDSKYNEQFF. CDR3 DNA: TGTGCCAGCAGCAACCGGGACAGCAAATACAATGAGCAGTTCTTC. The chain combines TRBV12-3 or TRBV12-4 with TRBJ2-1, with 7 bases fitting TRBD1. V trimming: 6 bases; J trimming: 4 bases; junction bases outside the gene matches: 9. The CDR3 consists of 15 residues.